The rows below give T cell receptor beta chains drawn from one sample of a study of Graves' ophthalmopathy and Graves' hyperthyroidism. Via MiXCR, TCRdb re-called the multiplex PCR reads, giving one row per CDR3 protein. The data contain some 1.1 million distinct CDR3 sequences, about 35% of them singletons. Sequencing was done on a sample of peripheral blood or thyroid tissue (not recorded which). These receptors all come from an adult man with Graves' hyperthyroidism. The CDR3 runs from the conserved cysteine through the conserved F or W. The D gene is left open where the match is weak. Size is stated for part of the rows, as once, few or many counts, or as a class when the clone is expanded.

abundance: many
j_gene: TRBJ1-2
v_gene: TRBV9
d_gene: -
CDR3aa: CASSMPDRNYGYTF
CDR3nt: TGTGCCAGCAGCATGCCCGACAGAAACTATGGCTACACCTTC

abundance: -
j_gene: TRBJ1-2
v_gene: TRBV7-8
d_gene: -
CDR3aa: CASSLVLQLNYGYTF
CDR3nt: TGTGCCAGCAGCTTAGTTTTGCAACTTAACTATGGCTACACCTTC

abundance: many
j_gene: TRBJ2-5
v_gene: TRBV15
d_gene: -
CDR3aa: CATSREFSGSETQYF
CDR3nt: TGTGCCACCAGCAGAGAGTTTTCGGGGTCGGAGACCCAGTACTTC

abundance: -
j_gene: TRBJ2-7
v_gene: TRBV25-1
d_gene: -
CDR3aa: CASSSTGPGIGEQYF
CDR3nt: TGTGCCAGCAGCTCTACAGGCCCGGGTATTGGCGAGCAGTACTTC

abundance: many
j_gene: TRBJ2-5
v_gene: TRBV7-2
d_gene: -
CDR3aa: CASSPHETQYF
CDR3nt: TGTGCCAGCAGCCCCCATGAGACCCAGTACTTC

abundance: -
j_gene: TRBJ1-1
v_gene: TRBV20-1
d_gene: -
CDR3aa: CSARDRSDTEAFF
CDR3nt: TGCAGTGCTAGAGATCGGAGTGACACTGAAGCTTTCTTT

abundance: many
j_gene: TRBJ1-3
v_gene: TRBV7-9
d_gene: -
CDR3aa: CASGDGKVDTIYF
CDR3nt: TGTGCCAGCGGGGACGGGAAGGTAGACACCATATATTTT

abundance: many
j_gene: TRBJ1-2
v_gene: TRBV5-1
d_gene: TRBD1
CDR3aa: CASSLQGQRDYGYTF
CDR3nt: TGCGCCAGCAGCTTACAGGGGCAAAGAGACTATGGCTACACCTTC

abundance: many
j_gene: TRBJ1-5
v_gene: TRBV2
d_gene: -
CDR3aa: CASTEGFSGSHQPQHF
CDR3nt: TGTGCCAGCACAGAGGGTTTTTCAGGGAGCCATCAGCCCCAGCATTTT

abundance: -
j_gene: TRBJ2-7
v_gene: TRBV6-2/TRBV6-3
d_gene: -
CDR3aa: CASLNGGASYEQYF
CDR3nt: TGTGCCAGCCTTAACGGGGGAGCGTCCTACGAGCAGTACTTC

abundance: many
j_gene: TRBJ2-5
v_gene: TRBV6-2/TRBV6-3
d_gene: -
CDR3aa: CASRKQGQETQYF
CDR3nt: TGTGCCAGCAGGAAACAGGGCCAAGAGACCCAGTACTTC

abundance: -
j_gene: TRBJ2-5
v_gene: TRBV2
d_gene: -
CDR3aa: CASSEARGRRETQYF
CDR3nt: TGTGCCAGCAGTGAGGCCAGGGGCCGGCGGGAGACCCAGTACTTC

abundance: few
j_gene: TRBJ2-7
v_gene: TRBV19
d_gene: TRBD1
CDR3aa: CASSPAGQALFEQYF
CDR3nt: TGTGCCAGTTCTCCGGCGGGACAGGCCCTTTTCGAGCAGTACTTC

abundance: many
j_gene: TRBJ2-7
v_gene: TRBV5-1
d_gene: -
CDR3aa: CASSTGSFVHEQYF
CDR3nt: TGCGCCAGCAGCACGGGAAGTTTCGTCCACGAGCAGTACTTC

abundance: few
j_gene: TRBJ2-7
v_gene: TRBV25-1
d_gene: -
CDR3aa: CASSETETGTYEQYF
CDR3nt: TGTGCCAGCAGTGAGACAGAGACAGGCACCTACGAGCAGTACTTC

abundance: many
j_gene: TRBJ2-7
v_gene: TRBV10-2
d_gene: TRBD1
CDR3aa: CASRPTGRLNEQYF
CDR3nt: TGCGCCAGCAGGCCGACAGGGAGACTGAATGAGCAGTACTTC

abundance: -
j_gene: TRBJ1-2
v_gene: TRBV14
d_gene: -
CDR3aa: CASSNRDGSYTF
CDR3nt: TGTGCCAGCAGCAACCGGGACGGGAGCTACACCTTC

abundance: few
j_gene: TRBJ2-5
v_gene: TRBV7-9
d_gene: TRBD2
CDR3aa: CASSAPRGAGGQETQYF
CDR3nt: TGTGCCAGCAGCGCCCCCCGAGGAGCGGGAGGACAAGAGACCCAGTACTTC

abundance: -
j_gene: TRBJ2-7
v_gene: TRBV7-6
d_gene: TRBD1
CDR3aa: CASSSAMPTPHRGSYEQYF
CDR3nt: TGTGCCAGCAGCTCAGCAATGCCTACTCCCCACAGGGGCTCCTACGAGCAGTACTTC

abundance: once
j_gene: TRBJ2-7
v_gene: TRBV14
d_gene: TRBD2
CDR3aa: CASSQVPPTTIAGNSYEQYF
CDR3nt: TGTGCCAGCAGCCAAGTCCCACCTACGACTATAGCGGGGAACTCCTACGAGCAGTACTTC

abundance: -
j_gene: TRBJ2-2
v_gene: TRBV12-3/TRBV12-4
d_gene: -
CDR3aa: CASSWRNTGELFF
CDR3nt: TGTGCCAGCAGTTGGAGGAACACCGGGGAGCTGTTTTTT

abundance: -
j_gene: TRBJ1-1
v_gene: TRBV18
d_gene: -
CDR3aa: CATEGVNTEAFF
CDR3nt: TGTGCCACCGAGGGTGTGAACACTGAAGCTTTCTTT

abundance: few
j_gene: TRBJ1-6
v_gene: TRBV6-5
d_gene: -
CDR3aa: CASSYSFLGADSPLHF
CDR3nt: TGTGCCAGCAGTTACTCTTTTCTAGGGGCAGATTCACCCCTCCACTTT

abundance: -
j_gene: TRBJ2-5
v_gene: TRBV20-1
d_gene: -
CDR3aa: CSAGTYGETQYF
CDR3nt: TGCAGTGCGGGTACCTATGGGGAGACCCAGTACTTC

abundance: many
j_gene: TRBJ1-1
v_gene: TRBV9
d_gene: -
CDR3aa: CASSEQSTTEAFF
CDR3nt: TGTGCCAGCAGCGAACAGAGTACCACTGAAGCTTTCTTT

abundance: few
j_gene: TRBJ2-7
v_gene: TRBV4-1
d_gene: -
CDR3aa: CASSQDGSSSYEQYF
CDR3nt: TGCGCCAGCAGCCAAGATGGTAGCAGTTCCTACGAGCAGTACTTC

abundance: many
j_gene: TRBJ1-6
v_gene: TRBV20-1
d_gene: TRBD1
CDR3aa: CSASQLTGNNSPLHF
CDR3nt: TGCAGTGCTAGCCAACTGACAGGGAATAATTCACCCCTCCACTTT

abundance: many
j_gene: TRBJ1-6
v_gene: TRBV11-2
d_gene: -
CDR3aa: CASSLVPGGYNSPLHF
CDR3nt: TGTGCCAGCAGCTTAGTTCCTGGAGGGTATAATTCACCCCTCCACTTT

abundance: -
j_gene: TRBJ1-1
v_gene: TRBV19
d_gene: TRBD1
CDR3aa: CASSTRQGIWNTEAFF
CDR3nt: TGTGCCAGTAGTACAAGACAGGGGATATGGAACACTGAAGCTTTCTTT

abundance: few
j_gene: TRBJ2-7
v_gene: TRBV19
d_gene: -
CDR3aa: CASSIKGGEQYF
CDR3nt: TGTGCCAGTAGTATCAAAGGTGGCGAGCAGTACTTC